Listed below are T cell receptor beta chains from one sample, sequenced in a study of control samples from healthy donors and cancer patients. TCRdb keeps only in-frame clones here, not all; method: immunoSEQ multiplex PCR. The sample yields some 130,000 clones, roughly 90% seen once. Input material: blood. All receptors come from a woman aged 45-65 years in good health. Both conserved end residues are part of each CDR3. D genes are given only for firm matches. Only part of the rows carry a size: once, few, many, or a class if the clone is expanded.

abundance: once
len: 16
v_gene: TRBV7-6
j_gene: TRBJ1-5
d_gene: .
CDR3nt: TGTGCCAGCAGCTTACGTCCGAGAGCTGACAATCAGCCCCAGCATTTT
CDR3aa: CASSLRPRADNQPQHF

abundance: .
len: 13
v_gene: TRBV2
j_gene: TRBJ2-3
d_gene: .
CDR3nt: TGTGCCAGCAGTGTAAACAGGTGGGATACGCAGTATTTT
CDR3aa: CASSVNRWDTQYF

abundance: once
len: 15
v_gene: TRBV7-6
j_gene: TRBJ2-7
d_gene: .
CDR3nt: TGTGCCAGCAGCATAGACGACGGGAACACCTACGAGCAGTACTTC
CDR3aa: CASSIDDGNTYEQYF

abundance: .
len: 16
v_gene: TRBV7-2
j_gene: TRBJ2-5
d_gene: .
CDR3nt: TGTGCCAGCAGCTTAGACTCACCCTTTCTGGGGGAGACCCAGTACTTC
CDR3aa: CASSLDSPFLGETQYF

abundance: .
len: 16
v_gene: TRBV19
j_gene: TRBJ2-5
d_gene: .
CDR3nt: TGTGCCAGTAGTATTGCTTGGCGGGTGGGGGGAGAGACCCAGTACTTC
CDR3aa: CASSIAWRVGGETQYF

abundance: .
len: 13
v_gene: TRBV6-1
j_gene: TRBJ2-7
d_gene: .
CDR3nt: TGTGCCAGCAGTGAAGGTGGGGGGTATGGGCAGTACTTC
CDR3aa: CASSEGGGYGQYF

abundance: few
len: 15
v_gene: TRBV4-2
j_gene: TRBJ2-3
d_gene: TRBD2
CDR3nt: TGTGCCAGCAGCCCTAGCGGGACGAGCACAGATACGCAGTATTTT
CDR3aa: CASSPSGTSTDTQYF

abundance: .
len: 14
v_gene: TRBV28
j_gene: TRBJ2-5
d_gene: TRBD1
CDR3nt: TGTGCAAGCAGGGACAGTTGGTTAAAAGAGACCCAGTACTTC
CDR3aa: CASRDSWLKETQYF

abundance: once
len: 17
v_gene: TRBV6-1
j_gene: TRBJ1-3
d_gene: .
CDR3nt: TGTGCCAGCAGTGAAAATCCCGGGGAGCATTACGGAAACACCATATATTTT
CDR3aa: CASSENPGEHYGNTIYF

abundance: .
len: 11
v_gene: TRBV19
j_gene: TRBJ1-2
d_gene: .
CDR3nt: TGTGCCAGTGGTTATTGGGCTGGCTACACCTTC
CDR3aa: CASGYWAGYTF

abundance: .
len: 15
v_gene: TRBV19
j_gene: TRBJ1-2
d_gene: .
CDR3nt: TGTGCCATAAGGGTAGGGGGGCCAGCTAACTATGGCTACACCTTC
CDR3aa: CAIRVGGPANYGYTF

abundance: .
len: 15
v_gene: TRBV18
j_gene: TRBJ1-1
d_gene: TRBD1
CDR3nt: TGTGCCAGCTCACCACTCGACAGGGTAGCCACTGAAGCTTTCTTT
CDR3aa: CASSPLDRVATEAFF

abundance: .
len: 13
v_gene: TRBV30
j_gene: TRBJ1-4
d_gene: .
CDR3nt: TGTGCCTGGAGTCCGGAGGCTAATGAAAAACTGTTTTTT
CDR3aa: CAWSPEANEKLFF

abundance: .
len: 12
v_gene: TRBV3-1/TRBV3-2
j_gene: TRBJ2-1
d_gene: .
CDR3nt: TGTGCCACCTCAATTGGTTACAATGAGCAGTTCTTC
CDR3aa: CATSIGYNEQFF

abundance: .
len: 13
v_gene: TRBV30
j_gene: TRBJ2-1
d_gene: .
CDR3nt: TGTGCCTGGAGTGTAATCAGGTACAATGAGCAGTTCTTC
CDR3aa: CAWSVIRYNEQFF

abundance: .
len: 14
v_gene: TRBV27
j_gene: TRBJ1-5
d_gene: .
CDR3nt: TGTGCCAGCAGTCCGGTGGGCGGCAATCAGCCCCAGCATTTT
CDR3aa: CASSPVGGNQPQHF

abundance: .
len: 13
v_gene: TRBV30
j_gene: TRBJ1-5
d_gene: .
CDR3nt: TGTGCCTGGAGTGGGTATAACAATCAGCCCCAGCATTTT
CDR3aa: CAWSGYNNQPQHF

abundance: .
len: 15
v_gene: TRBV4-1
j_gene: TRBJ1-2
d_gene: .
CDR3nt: TGCGCCTGCCCTCTTGACAGCCGCTGTGGCTATGGCTACACCTTC
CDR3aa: CACPLDSRCGYGYTF

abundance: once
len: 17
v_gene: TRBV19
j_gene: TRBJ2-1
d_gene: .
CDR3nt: TGTGCCAGTAGTATAGATCTTTTGAGGGGCGGTTACAATGAGCAGTTCTTC
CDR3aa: CASSIDLLRGGYNEQFF

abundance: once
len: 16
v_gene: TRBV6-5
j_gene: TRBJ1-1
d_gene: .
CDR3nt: TGTGCCAGCAGTTACACGCCTCGATGGCTGAACACTGAAGCTTTCTTT
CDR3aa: CASSYTPRWLNTEAFF

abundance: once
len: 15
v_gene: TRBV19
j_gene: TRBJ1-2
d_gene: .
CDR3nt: TGTGCCAGTACTCAAGCGCACGGAGAAGCCTATGGCTACACCTTC
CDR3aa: CASTQAHGEAYGYTF

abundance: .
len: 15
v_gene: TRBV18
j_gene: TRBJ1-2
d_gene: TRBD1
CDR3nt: TGTGCCAGCTCGGGACAGGGGGTTACTAACTATGGCTACACCTTC
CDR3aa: CASSGQGVTNYGYTF

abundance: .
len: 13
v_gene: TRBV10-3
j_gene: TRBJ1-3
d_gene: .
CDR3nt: TGTGCCATCAGTGAGTCGACAGAGTACACCATATATTTT
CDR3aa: CAISESTEYTIYF

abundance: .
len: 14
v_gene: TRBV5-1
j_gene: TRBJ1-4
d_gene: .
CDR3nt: TGCGCCAGCAGCTTGGCCGCGGGGGTCGAAAAACTGTTTTTT
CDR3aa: CASSLAAGVEKLFF

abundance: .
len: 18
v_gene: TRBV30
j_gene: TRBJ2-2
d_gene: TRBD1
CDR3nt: TGTGCCTGGACCCGGGACAGGGTTCCTCGGGCGGGTACCGGGGAGCTGTTTTTT
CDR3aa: CAWTRDRVPRAGTGELFF

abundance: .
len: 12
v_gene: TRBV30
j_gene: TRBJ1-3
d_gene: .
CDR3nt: TGTGCCTGGAGTAGGGCTGGAAACACCATATATTTT
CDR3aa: CAWSRAGNTIYF

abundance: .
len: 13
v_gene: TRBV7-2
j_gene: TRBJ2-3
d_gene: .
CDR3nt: TGTGCCAGCAGCTTTCCTAGCACAGATACGCAGTATTTT
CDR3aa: CASSFPSTDTQYF

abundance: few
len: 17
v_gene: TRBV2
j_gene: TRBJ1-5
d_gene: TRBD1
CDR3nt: TGTGCCAGCAGTCGAAGAGGGACAGGGGCGAGCAATCAGCCCCAGCATTTT
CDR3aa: CASSRRGTGASNQPQHF

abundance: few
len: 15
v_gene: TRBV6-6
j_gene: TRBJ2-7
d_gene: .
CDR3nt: TGTGCCAGCAGTTACACACAGGGTGTACGATACGAGCAGTACTTC
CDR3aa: CASSYTQGVRYEQYF

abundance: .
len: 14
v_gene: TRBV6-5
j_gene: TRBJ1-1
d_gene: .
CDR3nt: TGTGCCAGCTCCGGGGGTGGTATGAACACTGAAGCTTTCTTT
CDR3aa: CASSGGGMNTEAFF

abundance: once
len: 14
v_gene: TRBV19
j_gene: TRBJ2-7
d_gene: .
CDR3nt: TGTGCCAGTAGTATAGTGTACAACCCCTACGAGCAGTACTTC
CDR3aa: CASSIVYNPYEQYF

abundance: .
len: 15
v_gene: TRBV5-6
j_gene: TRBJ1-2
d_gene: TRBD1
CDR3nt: TGTGCCAGCAGCTCGGGGACAGGGACGGCTTATGGCTACACCTTC
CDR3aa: CASSSGTGTAYGYTF

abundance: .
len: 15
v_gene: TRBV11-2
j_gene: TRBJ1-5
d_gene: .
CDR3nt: TGTGCCAGCAGCTTAGATTCGGGGGGGGGACGGACTCGGCATTTT
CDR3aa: CASSLDSGGGRTRHF

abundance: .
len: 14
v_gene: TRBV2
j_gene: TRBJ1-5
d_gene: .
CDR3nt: TGTGCCAGCAGTGATGATTATAGCAATCAGCCCCAGCATTTT
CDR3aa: CASSDDYSNQPQHF

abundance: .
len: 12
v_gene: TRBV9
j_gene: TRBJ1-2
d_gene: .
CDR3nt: TGTGCCAGCAGCCCCCATAACAATGGCTACACCTTC
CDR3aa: CASSPHNNGYTF

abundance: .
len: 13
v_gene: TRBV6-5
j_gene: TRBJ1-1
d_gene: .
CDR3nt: TGTGCCAGCAACAGAAACATGAACACTGAAGCTTTCTTT
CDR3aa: CASNRNMNTEAFF

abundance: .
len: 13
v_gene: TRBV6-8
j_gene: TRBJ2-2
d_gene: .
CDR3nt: TGTGCCACCCGGGACCGCAACACCGGGGAGCTGTTTTTT
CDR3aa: CATRDRNTGELFF

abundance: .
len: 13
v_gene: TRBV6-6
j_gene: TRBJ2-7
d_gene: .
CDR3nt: TGTGCCAGCAGCCCACGTTCGGCCTACGAGCAGTACTTC
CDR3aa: CASSPRSAYEQYF

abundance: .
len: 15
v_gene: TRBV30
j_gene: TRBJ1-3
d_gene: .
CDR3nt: TGTGCCTGGAGTGTATGGGGCGGCTCTGGAAACACCATATATTTT
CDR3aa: CAWSVWGGSGNTIYF

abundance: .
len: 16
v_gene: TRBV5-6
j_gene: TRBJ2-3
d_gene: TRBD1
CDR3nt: TGTGCCAGCAGCTCGTTGGGACAGGGGGCCACAGATACGCAGTATTTT
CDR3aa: CASSSLGQGATDTQYF

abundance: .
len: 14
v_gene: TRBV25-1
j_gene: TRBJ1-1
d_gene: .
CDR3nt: TGTGCCAGCAGTGAACCCGGACAGAACACTGAAGCTTTCTTT
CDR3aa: CASSEPGQNTEAFF

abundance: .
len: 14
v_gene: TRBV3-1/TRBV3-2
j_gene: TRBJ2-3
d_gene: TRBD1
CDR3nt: TGTGCCAGCAGGGACCGGGACAGGGGTTGGACGCAGTATTTT
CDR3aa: CASRDRDRGWTQYF

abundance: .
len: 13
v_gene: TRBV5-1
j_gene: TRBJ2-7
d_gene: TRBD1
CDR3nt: TGCGCCAGCAGCTGGGACAGGACCTACGAGCAGTACTTC
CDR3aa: CASSWDRTYEQYF

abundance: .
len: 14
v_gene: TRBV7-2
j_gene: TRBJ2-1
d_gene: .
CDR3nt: TGTGCCAGCAGCTCCATGGCCCCCTCGCAAGAGCAGTTCTTC
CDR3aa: CASSSMAPSQEQFF

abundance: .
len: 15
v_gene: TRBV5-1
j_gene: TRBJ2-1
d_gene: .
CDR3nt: TGCGCCAGCAGCTTGTATATTAGGGGAGACAATGAGCAGTTCTTC
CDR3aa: CASSLYIRGDNEQFF

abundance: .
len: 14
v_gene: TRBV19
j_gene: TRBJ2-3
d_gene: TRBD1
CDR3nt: TGTGCCACCAGGTGGACAGGGGGCCCAGATACGCAGTATTTT
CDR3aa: CATRWTGGPDTQYF

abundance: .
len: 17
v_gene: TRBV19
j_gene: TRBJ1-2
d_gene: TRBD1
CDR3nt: TGTGCCAGTCGGCCCCTCCGGGACAGGGAATTTAACTATGGCTACACCTTC
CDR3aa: CASRPLRDREFNYGYTF

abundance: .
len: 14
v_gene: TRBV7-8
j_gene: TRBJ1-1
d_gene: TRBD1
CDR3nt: TGTGCCAGCAGCTCCCAGGGGGCAAATACTGAAGCTTTCTTT
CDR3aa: CASSSQGANTEAFF

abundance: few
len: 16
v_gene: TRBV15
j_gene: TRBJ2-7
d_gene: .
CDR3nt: TGTGCCACCAGCAGAGACCACCTCCAGGGCGGCTACGAGCAGTACTTC
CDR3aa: CATSRDHLQGGYEQYF